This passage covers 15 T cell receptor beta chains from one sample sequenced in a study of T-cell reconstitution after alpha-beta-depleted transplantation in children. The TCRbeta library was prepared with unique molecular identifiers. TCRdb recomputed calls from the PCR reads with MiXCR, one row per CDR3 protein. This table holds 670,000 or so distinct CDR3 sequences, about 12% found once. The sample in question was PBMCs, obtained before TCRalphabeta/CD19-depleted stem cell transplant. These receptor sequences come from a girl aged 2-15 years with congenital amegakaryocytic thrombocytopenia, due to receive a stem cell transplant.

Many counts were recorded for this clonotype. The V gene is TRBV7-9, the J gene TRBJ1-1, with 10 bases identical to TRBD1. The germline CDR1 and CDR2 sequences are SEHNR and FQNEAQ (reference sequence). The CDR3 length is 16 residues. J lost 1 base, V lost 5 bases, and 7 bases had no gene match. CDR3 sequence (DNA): TGTGCCAGCAGCCGTCAGGGACAGGGGAGGAACACTGAAGCTTTCTTT. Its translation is CASSRQGQGRNTEAFF.

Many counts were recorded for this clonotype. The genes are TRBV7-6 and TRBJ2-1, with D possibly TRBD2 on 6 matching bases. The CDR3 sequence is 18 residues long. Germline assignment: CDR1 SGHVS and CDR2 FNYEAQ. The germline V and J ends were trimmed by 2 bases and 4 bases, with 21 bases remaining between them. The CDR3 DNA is TGTGCCAGCAGCTTACCCCCAAATGGGGGGAGGAAATACAATGAGCAGTTCTTC. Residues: CASSLPPNGGRKYNEQFF.

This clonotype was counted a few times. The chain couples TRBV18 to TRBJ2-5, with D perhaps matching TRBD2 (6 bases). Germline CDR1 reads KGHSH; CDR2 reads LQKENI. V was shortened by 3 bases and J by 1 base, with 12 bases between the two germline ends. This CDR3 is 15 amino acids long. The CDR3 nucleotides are TGTGCCAGCTCACCTTCCGGGGGAGGCCAAGAGACCCAGTACTTC. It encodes CASSPSGGGQETQYF.

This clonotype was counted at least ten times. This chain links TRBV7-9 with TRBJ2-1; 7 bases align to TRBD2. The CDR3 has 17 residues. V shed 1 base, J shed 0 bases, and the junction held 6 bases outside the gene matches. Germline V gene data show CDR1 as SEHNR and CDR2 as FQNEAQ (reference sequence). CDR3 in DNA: TGTGCCAGCAGCTTAGGGGAAGCGGGGAGCTCCTACAATGAGCAGTTCTTC. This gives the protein CASSLGEAGSSYNEQFF.

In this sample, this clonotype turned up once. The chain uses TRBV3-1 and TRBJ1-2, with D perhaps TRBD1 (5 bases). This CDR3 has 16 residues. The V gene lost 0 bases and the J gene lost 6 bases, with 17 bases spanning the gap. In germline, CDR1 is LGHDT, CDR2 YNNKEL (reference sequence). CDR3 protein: CASSQDPEGRVNGYTF. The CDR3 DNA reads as TGTGCCAGCAGCCAAGACCCTGAGGGCAGGGTAAATGGCTACACCTTC.

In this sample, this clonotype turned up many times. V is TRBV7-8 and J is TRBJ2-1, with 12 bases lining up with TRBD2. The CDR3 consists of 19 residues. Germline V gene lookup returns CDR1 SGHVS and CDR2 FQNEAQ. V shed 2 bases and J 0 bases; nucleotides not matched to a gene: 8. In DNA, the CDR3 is TGTGCCAGCAGCTTATTTACTAGCGGGAGGTGGAGCTCCTACAATGAGCAGTTCTTC. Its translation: CASSLFTSGRWSSYNEQFF.

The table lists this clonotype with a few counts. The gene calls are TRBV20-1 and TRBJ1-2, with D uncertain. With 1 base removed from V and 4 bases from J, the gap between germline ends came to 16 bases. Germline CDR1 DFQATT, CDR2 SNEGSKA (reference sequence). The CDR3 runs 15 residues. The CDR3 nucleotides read TGCAGTGCTAGAGCGGTGATTGAGGGTTCCTATGGCTACACCTTC. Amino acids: CSARAVIEGSYGYTF.

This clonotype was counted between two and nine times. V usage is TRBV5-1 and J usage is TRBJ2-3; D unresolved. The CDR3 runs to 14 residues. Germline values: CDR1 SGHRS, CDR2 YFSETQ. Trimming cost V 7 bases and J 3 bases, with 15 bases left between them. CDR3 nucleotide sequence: TGCGCCAGCGGAAATGGGCTCGATACAGATACGCAGTATTTT. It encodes CASGNGLDTDTQYF.

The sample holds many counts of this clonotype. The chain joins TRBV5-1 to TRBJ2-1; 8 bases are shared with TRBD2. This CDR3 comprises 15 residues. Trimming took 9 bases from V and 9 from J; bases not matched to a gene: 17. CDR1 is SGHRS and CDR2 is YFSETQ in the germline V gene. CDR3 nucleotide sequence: TGCGCCACCTCGGGGGGGACTAGGGATTTCGCTGAGCAGTTCTTC. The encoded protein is CATSGGTRDFAEQFF.

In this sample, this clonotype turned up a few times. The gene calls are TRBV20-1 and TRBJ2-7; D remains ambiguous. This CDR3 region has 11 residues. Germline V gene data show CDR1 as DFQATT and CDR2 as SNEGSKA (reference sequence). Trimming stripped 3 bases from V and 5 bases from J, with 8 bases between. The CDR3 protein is CSASWLNEQYF. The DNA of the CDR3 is TGCAGTGCTAGTTGGTTGAACGAGCAGTACTTC.

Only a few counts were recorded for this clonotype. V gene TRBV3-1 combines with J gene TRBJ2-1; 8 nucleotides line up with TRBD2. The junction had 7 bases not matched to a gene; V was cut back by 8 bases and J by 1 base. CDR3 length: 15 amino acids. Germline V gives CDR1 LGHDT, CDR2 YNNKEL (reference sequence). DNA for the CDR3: TGTGCCAGCTCCAAAGCGGGAGAGTCCTACAATGAGCAGTTCTTC. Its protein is CASSKAGESYNEQFF.

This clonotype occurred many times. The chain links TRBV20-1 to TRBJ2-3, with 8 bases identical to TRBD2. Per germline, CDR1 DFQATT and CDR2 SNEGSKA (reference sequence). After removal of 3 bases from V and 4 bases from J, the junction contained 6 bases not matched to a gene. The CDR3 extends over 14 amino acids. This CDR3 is CSASSGRVADTQYF. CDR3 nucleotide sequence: TGCAGTGCTAGTTCCGGGAGGGTCGCAGATACGCAGTATTTT.

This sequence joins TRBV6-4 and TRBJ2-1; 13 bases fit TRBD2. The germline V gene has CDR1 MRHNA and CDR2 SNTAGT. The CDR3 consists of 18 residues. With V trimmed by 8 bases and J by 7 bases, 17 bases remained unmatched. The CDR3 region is CASLIKLAGGQYGNEQFF. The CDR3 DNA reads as TGTGCCAGCTTAATCAAACTAGCGGGAGGGCAATACGGGAATGAGCAGTTCTTC.

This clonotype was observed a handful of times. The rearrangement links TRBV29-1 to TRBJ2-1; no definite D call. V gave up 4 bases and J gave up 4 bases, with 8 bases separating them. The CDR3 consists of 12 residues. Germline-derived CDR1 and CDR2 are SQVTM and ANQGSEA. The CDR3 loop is CSVGSRYNEQFF. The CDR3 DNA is TGCAGCGTTGGGTCCAGATACAATGAGCAGTTCTTC.

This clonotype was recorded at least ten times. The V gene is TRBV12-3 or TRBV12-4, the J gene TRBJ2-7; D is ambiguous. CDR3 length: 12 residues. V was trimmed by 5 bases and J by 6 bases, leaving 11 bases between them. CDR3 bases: TGTGCCAGCAGTACCCATCCTCCCGAGCAGTACTTC. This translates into CASSTHPPEQYF.